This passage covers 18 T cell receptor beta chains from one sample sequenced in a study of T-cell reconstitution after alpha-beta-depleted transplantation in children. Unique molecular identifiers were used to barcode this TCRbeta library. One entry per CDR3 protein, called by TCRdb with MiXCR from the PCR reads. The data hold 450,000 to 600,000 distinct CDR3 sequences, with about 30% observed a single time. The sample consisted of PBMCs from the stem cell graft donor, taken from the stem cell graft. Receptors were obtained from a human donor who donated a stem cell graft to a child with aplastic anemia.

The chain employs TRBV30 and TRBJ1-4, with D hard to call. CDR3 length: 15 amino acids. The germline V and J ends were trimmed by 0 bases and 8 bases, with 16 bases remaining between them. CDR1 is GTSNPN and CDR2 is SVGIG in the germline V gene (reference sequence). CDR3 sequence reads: CAWSVRGSSSEKLFF. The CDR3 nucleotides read TGTGCCTGGAGTGTACGTGGGAGCTCTTCAGAAAAACTGTTTTTT.

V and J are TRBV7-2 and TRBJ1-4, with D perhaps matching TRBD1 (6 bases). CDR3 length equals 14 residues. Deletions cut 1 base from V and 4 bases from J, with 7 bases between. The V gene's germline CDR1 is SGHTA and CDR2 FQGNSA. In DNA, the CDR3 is TGTGCCAGCAGCTTAGGGACAGTTAATGAAAAACTGTTTTTT. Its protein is CASSLGTVNEKLFF.

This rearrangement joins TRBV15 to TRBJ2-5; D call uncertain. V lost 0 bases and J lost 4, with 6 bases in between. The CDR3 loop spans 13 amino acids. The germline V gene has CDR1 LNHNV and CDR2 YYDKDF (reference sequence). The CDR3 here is CATSREGRETQYF. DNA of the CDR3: TGTGCCACCAGCAGAGAAGGGCGAGAGACCCAGTACTTC.

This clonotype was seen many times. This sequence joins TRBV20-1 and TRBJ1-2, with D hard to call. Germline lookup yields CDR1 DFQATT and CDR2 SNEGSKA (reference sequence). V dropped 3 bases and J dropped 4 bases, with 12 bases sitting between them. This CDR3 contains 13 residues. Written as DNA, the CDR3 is TGCAGTGCTAGTCGGGCAGGACTCTATGGCTACACCTTC. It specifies CSASRAGLYGYTF.

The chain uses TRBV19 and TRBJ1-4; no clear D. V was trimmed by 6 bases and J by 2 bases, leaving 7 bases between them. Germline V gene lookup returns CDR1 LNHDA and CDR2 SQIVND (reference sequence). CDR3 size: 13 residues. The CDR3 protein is CASSFLTNEKLFF. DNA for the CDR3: TGTGCCAGTAGCTTCCTCACTAATGAAAAACTGTTTTTT. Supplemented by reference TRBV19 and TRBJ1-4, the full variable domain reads DGGITQSPKYLFRKEGQNVTLSCEQNLNHDAMYWYRQDPGQGLRLIYYSQIVNDFQKGDIAEGYSVSREKKESFPLTVTSAQKNPTAFYLCASSFLTNEKLFFGSGTQLSVL.

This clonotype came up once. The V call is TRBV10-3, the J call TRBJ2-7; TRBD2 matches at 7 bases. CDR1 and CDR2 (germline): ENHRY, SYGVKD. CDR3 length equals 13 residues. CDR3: CAIRPSGGYEQYV. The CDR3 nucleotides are TGTGCCATCAGGCCTAGCGGAGGCTACGAGCAATACGTC.

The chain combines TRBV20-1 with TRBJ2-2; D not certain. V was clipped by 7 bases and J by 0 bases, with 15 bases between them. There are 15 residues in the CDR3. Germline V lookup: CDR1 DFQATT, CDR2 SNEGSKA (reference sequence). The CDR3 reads CSVSRRTANTGELFF. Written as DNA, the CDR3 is TGCAGTGTCAGCCGTAGAACGGCGAACACCGGGGAGCTGTTTTTT.

The CDR3 DNA sequence: TGTGCCATCGGACAGGGACCTAACTACGAGCAGTACGTC. Amino acid sequence: CAIGQGPNYEQYV. V is TRBV10-3 and J is TRBJ2-7; TRBD1 agrees at 8 bases. The length of the CDR3 is 13 residues. CDR1 is ENHRY, CDR2 SYGVKD, per germline. V was pared by 8 bases and J by 3 bases, with 6 bases of the junction left unmatched.

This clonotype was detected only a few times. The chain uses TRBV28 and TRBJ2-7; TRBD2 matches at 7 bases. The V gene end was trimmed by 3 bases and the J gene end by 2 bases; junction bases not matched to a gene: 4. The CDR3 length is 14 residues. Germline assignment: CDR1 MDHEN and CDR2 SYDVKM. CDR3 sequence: CASSFASGTYEQYF. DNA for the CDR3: TGTGCCAGCAGTTTTGCGAGCGGGACCTACGAGCAGTACTTC.

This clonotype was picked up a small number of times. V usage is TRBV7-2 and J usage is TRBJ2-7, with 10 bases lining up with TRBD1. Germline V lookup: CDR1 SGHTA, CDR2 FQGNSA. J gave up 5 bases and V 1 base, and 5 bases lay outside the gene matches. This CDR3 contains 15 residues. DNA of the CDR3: TGTGCCAGCAGCTTAGGGACAGGGGGGTTCGACGAGCAGTACGTC. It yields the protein CASSLGTGGFDEQYV.

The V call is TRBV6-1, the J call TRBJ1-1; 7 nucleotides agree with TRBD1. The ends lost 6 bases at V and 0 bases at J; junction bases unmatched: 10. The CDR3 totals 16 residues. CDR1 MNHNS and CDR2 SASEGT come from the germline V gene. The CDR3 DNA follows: TGTGCCAGCAGACCCTCAACAGGGGCCTTGAACACTGAAGCTTTCTTT. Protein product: CASRPSTGALNTEAFF.

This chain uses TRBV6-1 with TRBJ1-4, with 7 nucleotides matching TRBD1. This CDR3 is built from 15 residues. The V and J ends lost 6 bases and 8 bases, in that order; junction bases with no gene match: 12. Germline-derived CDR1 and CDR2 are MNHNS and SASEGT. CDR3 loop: CASSSQGGRAEKLFF. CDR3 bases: TGTGCCAGCAGCTCCCAGGGGGGTCGAGCGGAAAAACTGTTTTTT.

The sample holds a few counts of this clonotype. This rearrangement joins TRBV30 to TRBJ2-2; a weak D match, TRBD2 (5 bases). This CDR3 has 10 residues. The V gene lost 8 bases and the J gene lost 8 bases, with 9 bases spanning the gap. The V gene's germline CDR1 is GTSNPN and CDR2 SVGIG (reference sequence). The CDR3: CAARGGELFF. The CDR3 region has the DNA TGTGCCGCTAGAGGGGGGGAGCTGTTTTTT. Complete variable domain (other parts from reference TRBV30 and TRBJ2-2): SQTIHQWPATLVQPVGSPLSLECTVEGTSNPNLYWYRQAAGRGLQLLFYSVGIGQISSEVPQNLSASRPQDRQFILSSKKLLLSDSGFYLCAARGGELFFGEGSRLTVL.

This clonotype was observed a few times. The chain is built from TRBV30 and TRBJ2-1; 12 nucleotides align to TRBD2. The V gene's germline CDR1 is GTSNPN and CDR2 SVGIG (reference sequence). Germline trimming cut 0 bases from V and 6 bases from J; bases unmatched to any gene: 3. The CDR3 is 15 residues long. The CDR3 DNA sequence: TGTGCCTGGAGTGTAGGGGGACTAGCGGGCAATGAGCAGTTCTTC. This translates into CAWSVGGLAGNEQFF.

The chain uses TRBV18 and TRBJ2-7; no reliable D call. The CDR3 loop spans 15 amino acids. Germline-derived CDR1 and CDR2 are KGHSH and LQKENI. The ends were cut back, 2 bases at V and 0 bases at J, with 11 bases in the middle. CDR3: CASSPTLQISYEQYF. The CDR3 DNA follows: TGTGCCAGCTCACCAACGTTACAGATCTCCTACGAGCAGTACTTC.

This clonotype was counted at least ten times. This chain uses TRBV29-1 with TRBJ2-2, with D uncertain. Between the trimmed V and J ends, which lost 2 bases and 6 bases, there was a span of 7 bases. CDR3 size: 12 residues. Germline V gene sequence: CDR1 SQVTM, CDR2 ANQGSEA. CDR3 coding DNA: TGCAGCGTTGAATATCCGCCCGGGGAGCTGTTTTTT. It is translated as CSVEYPPGELFF.

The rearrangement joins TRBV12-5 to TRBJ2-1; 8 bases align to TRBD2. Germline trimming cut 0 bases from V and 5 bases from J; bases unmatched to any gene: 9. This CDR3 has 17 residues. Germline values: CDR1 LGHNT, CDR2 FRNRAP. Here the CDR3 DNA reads TGTGCTAGTGGTTTGGTACCCAGCGGGAGATTCCACAATGAGCAGTTCTTC. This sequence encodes CASGLVPSGRFHNEQFF.

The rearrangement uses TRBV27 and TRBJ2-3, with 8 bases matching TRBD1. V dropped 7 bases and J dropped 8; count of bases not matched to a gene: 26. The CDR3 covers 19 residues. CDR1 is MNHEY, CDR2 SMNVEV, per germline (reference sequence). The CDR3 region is CASTSLAGGDLSWVTTQYF. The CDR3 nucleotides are TGTGCCAGCACCTCCTTAGCAGGGGGCGATTTATCGTGGGTGACTACGCAGTATTTT.